Following are 26 T cell receptor beta chains from one sample sequenced in a study of T-cell reconstitution after alpha-beta-depleted transplantation in children (dated by TCRdb to about 2016). The library was produced with PCR. The instrument was an Illumina HiSeq 2500. TCR libraries were prepared with molecular barcoding, using unique molecular identifiers to normalize TCRbeta repertoire quantification. TCRdb redid the processing of the public reads, applying fastp at Q25 and MiXCR, and retained in-frame beta chains. Rows matching on CDR3 protein sequence are summarized as one entry with the most common DNA and genes. This sample holds 200,000 to 300,000 distinct CDR3 sequences; more than 10% were observed only once. Clones ranked in the top ten supply about 2.4% of the sample. This specimen consisted of PBMCs from the stem cell graft donor, obtained from the stem cell graft. The receptor set was obtained from a human donor who donated a stem cell graft to a child with acute lymphoblastic leukemia.

This clonotype has ten or more counts. This chain connects TRBV3-1 to TRBJ2-5; TRBD1 agrees at 9 bases. The junction had 8 bases not matched to a gene; V was cut back by 6 bases and J by 3 bases. This CDR3 region has 15 residues. Germline assignment: CDR1 LGHDT and CDR2 YNNKEL (reference sequence). This CDR3 is CASSQDRGRKETQYF. CDR3 bases: TGTGCCAGCAGTCAGGACAGGGGCCGGAAAGAGACCCAGTACTTC.

This clonotype was recorded at least ten times. This chain connects TRBV7-2 to TRBJ2-1; 11 bases are shared with TRBD2. The length of the CDR3 is 15 residues. Losses at the gene ends were 4 bases for V and 6 bases for J; bases not matched to a gene: 5. CDR1 is SGHTA and CDR2 is FQGNSA in the germline V gene. The CDR3 reads CASSSRLAGRNEQFF. The CDR3 DNA is TGTGCCAGCAGCTCTCGACTAGCGGGGCGCAATGAGCAGTTCTTC.

This clonotype was seen ten or more times. The CDR3 sequence: CASREVLAVYNEQFF. The DNA of the CDR3 is TGTGCCAGCAGGGAGGTACTAGCGGTATACAATGAGCAGTTCTTC. V gene TRBV11-2 combines with J gene TRBJ2-1, with 8 bases aligning to TRBD2. The CDR3 is 15 residues long. The J segment lost 4 bases and the V segment lost 6 bases, leaving 8 bases of the junction unmatched. The V gene's germline CDR1 is SGHAT and CDR2 FQNNGV.

This clonotype has just one count. Since a much larger clone is just one base distant, this may be a read error. For the CDR3, the DNA is TGTGCCAGCATTACAGGCGAAGCTAGCTATGGCTACACCTTC. Translating gives CASITGEASYGYTF. V and J are TRBV2 and TRBJ1-2, with D maybe TRBD1 (5 bases). Germline values: CDR1 SNHLY, CDR2 FYNNEI. The CDR3 totals 14 residues. V was clipped by 7 bases and J by 4 bases, with 16 bases between them.

This clonotype was observed many times. The genes are TRBV18 and TRBJ2-2; D gene ambiguous. Trimming removed 0 bases at V and 3 bases at J, with 5 bases between. The CDR3 extends over 14 amino acids. CDR1 is KGHSH, CDR2 LQKENI, per germline. CDR3 DNA: TGTGCCAGCTCACCACCCTCCCACACCGGGGAGCTGTTTTTT. Amino acid sequence: CASSPPSHTGELFF.

This clonotype was seen repeatedly, ten times or more. The V call is TRBV5-1, the J call TRBJ1-1; D unclear. Germline V gene data show CDR1 as SGHRS and CDR2 as YFSETQ. V gave up 0 bases and J gave up 4 bases, with 16 bases separating them. The CDR3 has 16 residues. Here the CDR3 reads CASSLVEGTTATEAFF. CDR3 DNA sequence: TGCGCCAGCAGCTTGGTGGAGGGCACAACGGCCACTGAAGCTTTCTTT.

This clonotype came up many times. The chain links TRBV24-1 to TRBJ1-5; no clear D. Looked up from germline, CDR1 is KGHDR and CDR2 is SFDVKD. CDR3 length equals 17 residues. V was pared by 2 bases and J by 2 bases, with 15 bases between. CDR3 amino acids: CATSDSYGVRGNQPQHF. Written as DNA, the CDR3 is TGTGCCACCAGTGATTCTTACGGGGTTAGAGGCAATCAGCCCCAGCATTTT.

This clonotype was counted only a few times. The chain recombines TRBV30 with TRBJ1-1, with a tentative D call TRBD1 (6 bases). Germline V gene data show CDR1 as GTSNPN and CDR2 as SVGIG (reference sequence). This CDR3 contains 13 residues. The V gene lost 7 bases and the J gene lost 1 base, with 13 bases spanning the gap. CDR3 sequence reads: CASEQGSNTEAFF. Here the CDR3 DNA reads TGTGCCTCGGAACAGGGCTCGAACACTGAAGCTTTCTTT.

Regarding this clonotype: A much larger clone lies a single base off, so this may be a read error. The CDR3 DNA sequence: TGTGCCAGCAGCCGCCCCAGGGGGGGCCAAGAGGCCCAGTACTTC. It is translated as CASSRPRGGQEAQYF. This rearrangement joins TRBV7-9 to TRBJ2-5, with D perhaps assigned TRBD1 or TRBD2 (7 bases each). CDR1 is SEHNR, CDR2 FQNEAQ, per germline (reference sequence). This CDR3 has 15 amino acids.

This rearrangement joins TRBV3-1 to TRBJ2-1, with unresolved D. The CDR3 runs to 14 residues. CDR1 is LGHDT, CDR2 YNNKEL, per germline (reference sequence). The ends were cut back, 3 bases at V and 0 bases at J, with 6 bases in the middle. This chain's CDR3 is CASSHRSSYNEQFF. The CDR3 coding sequence is TGTGCCAGCAGCCACCGGAGCTCCTACAATGAGCAGTTCTTC.

A note on this clonotype: Being one base from a much bigger clone, this may be a read error. The chain has TRBV6-1 and TRBJ2-7; a possible D gene is TRBD2 (6 bases). Trimming removed 7 bases from V and 2 bases from J, with 12 bases in between. The V gene's germline CDR1 is MNHNS and CDR2 SASEGT. The CDR3 runs 13 residues. The CDR3 DNA is TGTGCCAGCAAAACGGGGGTACCCTACGAGCAGTACTTC. This translates into CASKTGVPYEQYF.

As to this clonotype: Since a much larger clone is just one base distant, this may be a read error. The chain couples TRBV7-9 to TRBJ2-3; TRBD2 matches at 9 bases. Germline CDR1 reads SEHNR; CDR2 reads FQNEAQ (reference sequence). The trim removed 5 bases at V and 7 bases at J, leaving 13 bases unmatched. This CDR3 comprises 16 residues. The CDR3 coding sequence is TGTGCCAGCAGCCCTCAGGGGCCTAGCGGGACACATACGCAGTATTTT. Amino acid sequence: CASSPQGPSGTHTQYF.

Many counts were recorded for this clonotype. The chain employs TRBV9 and TRBJ2-2, with 8 bases aligning to TRBD2. The length of the CDR3 is 15 residues. Looked up from germline, CDR1 is SGDLS and CDR2 is YYNGEE. Trimming cost V 0 bases and J 4 bases; bases outside gene matches: 2. CDR3 loop: CASSVGLAFTGELFF. CDR3 DNA: TGTGCCAGCAGCGTAGGACTAGCGTTCACCGGGGAGCTGTTTTTT.

There are many counts of this clonotype. J is TRBJ1-1 and V is TRBV6-2 or TRBV6-3, with unresolved D. The germline V gene encodes CDR1 MNHEY and CDR2 SVGEGT. The CDR3 loop spans 12 amino acids. Deletions cut 0 bases from V and 5 bases from J, with 4 bases between. The CDR3: CASSYSLTEAFF. CDR3 sequence (DNA): TGTGCCAGCAGTTACTCGTTGACTGAAGCTTTCTTT.

This clonotype has ten or more counts. The chain carries TRBV7-2 and TRBJ2-5; TRBD2 matches at 12 bases. The closer fit of TRBJ2-4 to the DNA end suggests the J call may be wrong. This CDR3 has 14 amino acids. Germline CDR1 is SGHTA and CDR2 is FQGNSA. The CDR3, as DNA: TGTGCCAGCAGCTTAGGGACTAGCGGGGCCATTCAGTACTTC. Translation: CASSLGTSGAIQYF.

The chain couples TRBV5-1 to TRBJ2-7; 8 positions match TRBD2. This CDR3 is 14 amino acids long. After removal of 4 bases from V and 6 bases from J, the junction contained 9 bases not matched to a gene. CDR1 and CDR2 (germline): SGHRS, YFSETQ. The CDR3 spells CASSPSGGSSEQYF. For the CDR3, the DNA is TGCGCCAGCAGCCCGTCGGGGGGGAGCAGCGAGCAGTACTTC.

The V and J genes are TRBV11-2 and TRBJ1-5; no definite D call. The CDR3 has 15 amino acids. V gave up 0 bases and J gave up 4 bases, with 10 bases separating them. CDR1 is SGHAT and CDR2 is FQNNGV in the germline V gene. The CDR3 DNA follows: TGTGCCAGCAGCTTAGAAAGCAGCCCTAATCAGCCCCAGCATTTT. Protein sequence: CASSLESSPNQPQHF.

Many counts were recorded for this clonotype. The rearrangement joins TRBV11-2 to TRBJ1-4, with TRBD1 matching 9 bases. Looked up from germline, CDR1 is SGHAT and CDR2 is FQNNGV. Trimming removed 5 bases from V and 5 bases from J; junction bases left unmatched: 12. The CDR3 is 17 amino acids. The CDR3 region is CASSRRGTGLWNEKLFF. CDR3 nucleotide sequence: TGTGCCAGCAGCCGGCGCGGGACAGGGCTGTGGAATGAAAAACTGTTTTTT. The full variable domain, completed using reference TRBV11-2 and TRBJ1-4, is EAGVAQSPRYKIIEKRQSVAFWCNPISGHATLYWYQQILGQGPKLLIQFQNNGVVDDSQLPKDRFSAERLKGVDSTLKIQPAKLEDSAVYLCASSRRGTGLWNEKLFFGSGTQLSVL.

This clonotype was counted at least ten times. The genes are TRBV6-5 and TRBJ1-5; D might be TRBD1 (5 bases). There are 15 residues in the CDR3. The V end lost 0 bases, the J end lost 5 bases, and 11 bases lay between the germline ends. CDR1 is MNHEY, CDR2 SVGAGI, per germline. The CDR3 spells CASSYSGVADQPQHF. CDR3 DNA sequence: TGTGCCAGCAGTTACTCGGGGGTCGCGGATCAGCCCCAGCATTTT.

This clonotype appeared many times. This chain links TRBV7-2 with TRBJ2-1; 7 bases are shared with TRBD1. The V and J ends lost 0 bases and 6 bases, in that order; junction bases with no gene match: 2. The CDR3 length is 14 residues. Germline CDR1 reads SGHTA; CDR2 reads FQGNSA. This CDR3 reads CASSLAGTVNEQFF. The DNA for the CDR3 is TGTGCCAGCAGCTTAGCCGGGACAGTCAATGAGCAGTTCTTC.

This CDR3 is CARPIPGRGGQPQHF. The DNA for the CDR3 is TGTGCTAGACCCATCCCCGGGAGGGGAGGACAGCCCCAGCATTTT. This chain links TRBV6-7 with TRBJ1-5; maybe TRBD1 (5 bases). TRBV6-7 is classed as an ORF, of uncertain function. The CDR3 is made up of 15 amino acids.

Of note for this clonotype: A read error may be the cause here, since a much bigger clone is one base away. The chain employs TRBV10-3 and TRBJ1-1; a weak D match, TRBD1 (5 bases). Germline CDR1 ENHRY, CDR2 SYGVKD. The CDR3 is made up of 14 amino acids. V was cut by 8 bases and J by 4 bases, with 17 bases left in between. The CDR3 coding sequence is TGTGCCATCGGCGCCGGGACGGACCCCACTGAAGCTTTCTTT. It encodes CAIGAGTDPTEAFF.

The chain combines TRBV3-1 with TRBJ2-7; 8 bases align to TRBD2. This CDR3 comprises 14 residues. With 1 base clipped from V and 3 bases from J, the junction kept 2 bases outside the gene matches. CDR1 and CDR2 (germline): LGHDT, YNNKEL (reference sequence). The DNA of the CDR3 is TGTGCCAGCAGCCAAGTCCTAGCGGGCTACGAGCAGTACTTC. Translated, it gives CASSQVLAGYEQYF.

This clonotype occurred many times. The chain recombines TRBV9 with TRBJ2-7, with TRBD2 as a possible D gene (5 bases). CDR3 length: 17 amino acids. V gave up 3 bases and J gave up 5 bases, with 24 bases separating them. CDR1 SGDLS and CDR2 YYNGEE come from the germline V gene. The CDR3 protein is CASSATSARARSDEQYF. CDR3 in DNA: TGTGCCAGCAGCGCTACGTCGGCGCGGGCCCGGTCCGACGAGCAGTACTTC.

This clonotype was picked up many times. This chain joins TRBV29-1 and TRBJ1-1; D remains unclear. The CDR3 covers 11 residues. Trimming removed 3 bases at V and 2 bases at J, with 4 bases between. The germline gives CDR1 SQVTM, CDR2 ANQGSEA. The CDR3 DNA sequence: TGCAGCGTTGAGGGAAACACTGAAGCTTTCTTT. Residues: CSVEGNTEAFF.

Details on this clonotype: A read error may explain this, as a much larger clone is one base away. This sequence joins TRBV20-1 and TRBJ2-1; D uncertain. Trimming left V 0 bases short and J 5 bases short, with 11 bases between. This CDR3 spans 14 amino acids. Looked up from germline, CDR1 is DFQATT and CDR2 is SNEGSKA (reference sequence). This chain's CDR3 is CSARDVNSNNEQFF. CDR3 in DNA: TGCAGTGCTAGAGACGTTAACAGTAACAATGAGCAGTTCTTC.